This T cell receptor beta chain derives from a study of neurological immune-mediated disorders. TCRdb processed the 5' RACE reads anew with MiXCR; each CDR3 protein has one entry. The table lists about 33,000 distinct CDR3 sequences, 13% of them singletons. Specified time point: longitudinal time-point 2. Trimming cost V 5 bases and J 4 bases, with 15 bases left between them. The CDR3 is made up of 16 amino acids. Germline CDR1 is SGHTA and CDR2 is FQGNSA. This clonotype was detected ten times or more. Sequenced: PBMCs. This chain connects TRBV7-2 to TRBJ2-6; D is unclear. The origin of this receptor is a middle-aged woman in good health. Here the CDR3 reads CASSAAQQSGANVLTF. CDR3 nucleotides: TGTGCCAGCAGCGCTGCCCAGCAATCGGGGGCCAACGTCCTGACTTTC.